This T cell receptor (beta chain) originates from a study of a mutant IDH1 vaccine in newly diagnosed glioma. Study summary: Investigators started vaccination 4-6 weeks after radiotherapy alone, or with temozolomide cycles. Findings and caveats of the study: Patients mounted vaccine-induced immune responses in 90% to 95% of cases.

Libraries were prepared by immunoSEQ multiplex PCR; TCRdb keeps only in-frame clonotypes and omits some of them. The sample has about 50,000 clones, 76% seen once. About this clone itself: Its specificity is not known.

Germline V gene lookup returns CDR1 SGHNT and CDR2 YENEEA. Trimming left V 5 bases short and J 4 bases short, with 11 bases between. This CDR3 has 13 amino acids. Time point defined: week 47, end of study. Every vaccine dose comprised 300 ug of mutant IDH1 20-mer peptide plus topical imiquimod. Sequences were derived from PBMCs, sampled from a glioma patient whose treatment included an IDH1 peptide vaccine. The chain combines TRBV11-3 with TRBJ1-2; D not certain. The sequence came from a middle-aged woman with glioma. Some clones in this sample may be carry-over from other donors' samples. The CDR3 DNA follows: TGTGCCAGCAGCCAGAGCGACTTCTATGGCTACACCTTC. Its protein is CASSQSDFYGYTF.